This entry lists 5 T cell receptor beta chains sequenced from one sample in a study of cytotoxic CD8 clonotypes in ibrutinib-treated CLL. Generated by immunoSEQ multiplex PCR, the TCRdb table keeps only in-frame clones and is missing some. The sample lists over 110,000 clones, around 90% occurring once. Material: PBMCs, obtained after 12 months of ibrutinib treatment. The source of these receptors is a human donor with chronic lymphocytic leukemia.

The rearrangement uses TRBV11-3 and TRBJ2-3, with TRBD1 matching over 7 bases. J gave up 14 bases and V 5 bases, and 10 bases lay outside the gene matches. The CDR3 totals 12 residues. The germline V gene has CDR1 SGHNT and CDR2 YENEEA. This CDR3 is CASSPDRVERYF. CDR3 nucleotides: TGTGCCAGCAGCCCCGACAGGGTGGAAAGGTATTTT.

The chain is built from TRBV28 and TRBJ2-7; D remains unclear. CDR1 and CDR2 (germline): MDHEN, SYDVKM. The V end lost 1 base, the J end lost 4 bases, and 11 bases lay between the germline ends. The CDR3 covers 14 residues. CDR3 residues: CASSLSGPAYEQYF. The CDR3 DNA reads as TGTGCCAGCAGTTTATCTGGGCCAGCTTACGAGCAGTACTTC.

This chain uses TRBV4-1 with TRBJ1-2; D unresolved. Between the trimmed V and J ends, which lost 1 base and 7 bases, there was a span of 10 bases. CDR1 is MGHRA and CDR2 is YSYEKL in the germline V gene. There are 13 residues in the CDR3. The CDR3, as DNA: TGCGCCAGCAGCCAAGGCATAGCGGCTGGCTACACCTTC. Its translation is CASSQGIAAGYTF.

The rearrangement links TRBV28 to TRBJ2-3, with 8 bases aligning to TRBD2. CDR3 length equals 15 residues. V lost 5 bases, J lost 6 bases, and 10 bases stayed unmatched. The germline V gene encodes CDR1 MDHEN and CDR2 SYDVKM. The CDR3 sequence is CASSTASGSQDTQYF. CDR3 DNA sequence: TGTGCCAGCAGTACCGCCAGCGGGAGTCAGGATACGCAGTATTTT.

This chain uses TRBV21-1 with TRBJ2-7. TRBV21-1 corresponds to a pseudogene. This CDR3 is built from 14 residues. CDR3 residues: CASPSGTESYEQYF. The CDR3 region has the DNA TGTGCCAGCCCCTCCGGGACGGAATCCTACGAGCAGTACTTC.